This TCR beta chain was recovered during a study of T-cell memory formation after mild COVID-19. Concerning this clonotype itself: The antigen is not known.

TCRdb redid the calling of the 5' RACE reads with MiXCR, one entry per CDR3 protein. Altogether about 88,000 distinct CDR3 sequences are present, roughly 25% being singletons, with the ten largest covering roughly 41%. Findings and caveats of the study: Memory sampled before infection contained some responding clones, suggesting cross-reactive memory joined.

There are 12 residues in the CDR3. In germline, CDR1 is MNHEY, CDR2 SVGEGT. Trimming cost V 6 bases and J 5 bases, with 8 bases left between them. The chain couples TRBV6-2 or TRBV6-3 to TRBJ2-1; no clear D. Input material: PBMCs or a T cell subset sorted from them (not recorded which). The receptor was derived from a man between 18 and 35 years old who had mild COVID-19 (a few samples of this study predate the infection). Cell type and time point are not known. The CDR3 region has the DNA TGTGCCAGCAGCCCCGGGCACAATGAGCAGTTCTTC. Translating it yields CASSPGHNEQFF.